What follows are 11 T cell receptor beta chains derived from one specimen sequenced in a study of shared clonotypes between healthy human individuals. Profiled with immunoSEQ multiplex PCR; TCRdb holds only in-frame clones, not every one. The sample contains some 2,400,000 clones, approximately 95% of which appear only once. Sequences were obtained from naive CD4+ T cells sorted from blood. As to subset: CD45RA+ positively selected. The receptors derive from a man aged 18 to 35 in good health.

This chain joins TRBV5-8 and TRBJ1-1, with 7 bases identical to TRBD1. The CDR3 is 15 residues long. The V gene's germline CDR1 is SGHTS and CDR2 YDEGEE. Trimming cost V 4 bases and J 5 bases; bases outside gene matches: 11. As DNA, the CDR3 is TGTGCCAGCAGCCCTAGAACAGGGGTGAGGACTGAAGCTTTCTTT. Protein sequence: CASSPRTGVRTEAFF.

V usage is TRBV28 and J usage is TRBJ2-5; 7 bases line up with TRBD2. This CDR3 region has 17 residues. The V gene's germline CDR1 is MDHEN and CDR2 SYDVKM. After removal of 1 base from V and 2 bases from J, the junction contained 10 bases not matched to a gene. The DNA for the CDR3 is TGTGCCAGCAGTTTATCCTGGGAGGGTAGCGCTCAAGAGACCCAGTACTTC. Translating it yields CASSLSWEGSAQETQYF.

This clone was seen once. Compared with germline, one end of the junction differs, possibly owing to a read error. V gene TRBV10-3 combines with J gene TRBJ2-5, with D tentatively TRBD1 (6 bases). The CDR3 is 12 residues long. CDR1 and CDR2 (germline): ENHRY, SYGVKD. CDR3 coding DNA: TGTGCCATCAGTGGGGGGCAAGAGAGCCAGTACTTC. Translating it yields CAISGGQESQYF.

About this clone: This sample includes further DNA sequences coding for the same CDR3. V usage is TRBV30 and J usage is TRBJ1-6; perhaps TRBD1 as D (5 bases). CDR3 length equals 13 residues. Between the trimmed V and J ends, which lost 2 bases and 6 bases, there was a span of 8 bases. In germline, CDR1 is GTSNPN, CDR2 SVGIG (reference sequence). CDR3 sequence (DNA): TGTGCCTGGAGTCCCCAGGGTAATTCACCCCTCCACTTT. Translation gives CAWSPQGNSPLHF.

This chain connects TRBV12-5 to TRBJ1-6; no clear D. V was pared by 3 bases and J by 4 bases, with 13 bases between. Germline V gene lookup returns CDR1 LGHNT and CDR2 FRNRAP. This CDR3 is 16 amino acids long. The chain's CDR3 is CASGFKFRGYNSPLHF. CDR3 nucleotide sequence: TGTGCTAGTGGTTTCAAATTCAGAGGTTATAATTCACCCCTCCACTTT.

The chain joins TRBV5-4 to TRBJ2-7, with D unclear. Germline V gene sequence: CDR1 SGHNT, CDR2 YYREEE (reference sequence). The CDR3 extends over 12 amino acids. Trimming took off 4 bases at V and 8 bases at J, with 13 bases between the two ends. CDR3 loop: CASSQDASQQYF. The CDR3 region has the DNA TGTGCCAGCAGCCAAGACGCTTCCCAGCAGTACTTC.

V and J are TRBV30 and TRBJ2-1, with 12 bases aligning to TRBD2. This CDR3 is 15 amino acids long. The J segment lost 10 bases and the V segment lost 0 bases, leaving 7 bases of the junction unmatched. The germline V gene encodes CDR1 GTSNPN and CDR2 SVGIG (reference sequence). The DNA for the CDR3 is TGTGCCTGGAGTGTACGACTAGCGGGAGTGGGGGAGCAGTTCTTC. Its translation: CAWSVRLAGVGEQFF. Combining the CDR3 with reference TRBV30 and TRBJ2-1 gives the whole variable domain SQTIHQWPATLVQPVGSPLSLECTVEGTSNPNLYWYRQAAGRGLQLLFYSVGIGQISSEVPQNLSASRPQDRQFILSSKKLLLSDSGFYLCAWSVRLAGVGEQFFGPGTRLTVL.

V is TRBV6-5 and J is TRBJ1-4; D might be TRBD1 (6 bases). Trimming cost V 5 bases and J 5 bases, with 12 bases left between them. The CDR3 consists of 14 residues. CDR1 MNHEY and CDR2 SVGAGI come from the germline V gene. The CDR3 DNA reads TGTGCCAGCAGTACGACAGGACAAAATGAAAAACTGTTTTTT. Translated, it gives CASSTTGQNEKLFF.

The chain recombines TRBV7-9 with TRBJ1-1; 12 nucleotides line up with TRBD1. V shed 3 bases, J shed 6 bases, and the junction held 2 bases outside the gene matches. This CDR3 is built from 14 residues. CDR1 and CDR2 from the germline V gene are SEHNR and FQNEAQ (reference sequence). Here the CDR3 DNA reads TGTGCCAGCAGCTTGGGACAGGGGGCGCCTGAAGCTTTCTTT. This translates into CASSLGQGAPEAFF. Full variable domain (remainder filled in from reference TRBV7-9 and TRBJ1-1): DTGVSQNPRHKITKRGQNVTFRCDPISEHNRLYWYRQTLGQGPEFLTYFQNEAQLEKSRLLSDRFSAERPKGSFSTLEIQRTEQGDSAMYLCASSLGQGAPEAFFGQGTRLTVV.

The J gene is TRBJ2-7, the V gene TRBV6-5; 8 nucleotides match TRBD1. CDR1 is MNHEY and CDR2 is SVGAGI in the germline V gene. With V trimmed by 6 bases and J by 2 bases, 9 bases remained unmatched. This CDR3 has 15 amino acids. This CDR3 is CASRNPGQVAYEQYF. DNA for the CDR3: TGTGCCAGCAGAAATCCGGGACAGGTTGCCTACGAGCAGTACTTC.

This sequence joins TRBV6-5 and TRBJ2-7; 9 bases map to TRBD2. Germline CDR1 MNHEY, CDR2 SVGAGI. The CDR3 length is 16 residues. The ends lost 0 bases at V and 9 bases at J; junction bases unmatched: 12. CDR3 residues: CASSYSSLAGPKRQYF. Written as DNA, the CDR3 is TGTGCCAGCAGTTACTCGAGTCTAGCGGGACCTAAACGGCAGTACTTC.